This T cell receptor (beta chain) emerged from a study of blood T cell repertoires in COVID-19 (TCRdb year 2020). About the full investigation: Samples from collaborators originated in the United States, Italy and Spain and spanned both the acute and convalescent phases of COVID-19. HLA class I and class II types, where available, came from metadata supplied by the sample provider rather than from assay-based typing. The repertoires were made available in a free public database intended to serve as a resource for research on the immune response to SARS-CoV-2. Subjects who had been exposed to COVID-19, were actively infected with it, or had recovered from it provided the deeply sampled blood TCRbeta repertoires that made up the dataset. The material from the prospective study consisted of cDNA or gDNA derived from T cells, B-cell-depleted T cells, or PBMCs. Samples came from the ongoing ImmuneRACE study (first 160 participants) plus 1,254 subjects from 6 global collaborators. A de-identified subject ID, COVID-19 status, age in years and sex were almost always included in the sample metadata.

V is cut back by 4 bases and J by 6 bases, with 6 bases in the junction unmatched. CDR1 and CDR2, looked up from the germline V gene, are SGDLS and YYNGEE. Taken from cysteine to phenylalanine, the CDR3 has 14 residues. The DNA shown is the 42-base CDR3, in frame from base 1. Results the study describes overall, beyond this receptor: Clinical and demographic metadata were provided uncurated, with the amount varying by source and participant.

To note about this clone: Its antigen remains unidentified. The record has no base qualities; no much larger clone is one base away.

Whole blood was collected in K2EDTA tubes by collaborating institutions according to the institutions' own protocols. For TCRbeta analysis, collaborators shipped samples in one of three forms: frozen whole blood, isolated PBMCs, or DNA extracted from either of those sample types. TCRbeta CDR3 regions were amplified from genomic DNA using the immunoSEQ Assay, a bias-controlled multiplex PCR. As for the authors' bioinformatics: Nucleated cell counts per sample were estimated from amplification of reference gene primers within the assay. To quantify the absolute abundance of each unique TCRbeta CDR3 rearrangement, sequence reads were collapsed and filtered. Productive Simpson clonality was computed per sample as the square root of Simpson's diversity index over productive rearrangements. The source is immuneACCESS, and TCRdb retained only in-frame sequences with V and J called. Part of the clones is not carried over; for the studies checked, unresolved V genes explain less than half of this, and the remainder is unexplained. That table supplies the V and J calls and clone size; D and trimming were determined from the DNA. For this sample there are 250,000 to 350,000 clones; 75% to 90% appear just once. Jointly, the top ten make up 9.5% to 15% of the sample.

The sequence links TRBV9 to TRBJ2-1, with 8 central nucleotides matching TRBD2. The sequence was obtained from a woman aged 55-70 years with acute or convalescent COVID-19. The sequenced sample consisted of peripheral blood. The DNA sequence reads TGTGCCAGCAGCTTCGGACTAGCCATCAATGAGCAGTTCTTC. This encodes CASSFGLAINEQFF.